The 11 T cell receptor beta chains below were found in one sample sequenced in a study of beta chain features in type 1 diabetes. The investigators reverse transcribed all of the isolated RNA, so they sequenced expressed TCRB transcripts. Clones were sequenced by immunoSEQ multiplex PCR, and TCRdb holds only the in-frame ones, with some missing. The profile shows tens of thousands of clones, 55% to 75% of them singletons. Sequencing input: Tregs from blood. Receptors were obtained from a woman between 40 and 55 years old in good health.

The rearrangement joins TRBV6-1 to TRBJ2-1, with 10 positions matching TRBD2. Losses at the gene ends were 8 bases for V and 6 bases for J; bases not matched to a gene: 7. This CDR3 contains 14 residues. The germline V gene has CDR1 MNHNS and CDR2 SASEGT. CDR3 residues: CASLLAGSFNEQFF. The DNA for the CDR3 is TGTGCCAGCTTACTAGCGGGGAGTTTCAATGAGCAGTTCTTC.

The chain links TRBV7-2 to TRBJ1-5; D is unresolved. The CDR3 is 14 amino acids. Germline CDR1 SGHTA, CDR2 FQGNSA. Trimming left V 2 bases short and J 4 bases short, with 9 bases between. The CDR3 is CASSLLRGNQPQHF. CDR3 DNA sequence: TGTGCCAGCAGCTTACTCCGGGGTAATCAGCCCCAGCATTTT.

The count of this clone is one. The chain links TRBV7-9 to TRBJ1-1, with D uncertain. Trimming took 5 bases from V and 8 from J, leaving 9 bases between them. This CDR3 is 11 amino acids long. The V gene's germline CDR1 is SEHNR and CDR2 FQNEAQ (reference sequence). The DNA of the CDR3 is TGTGCCAGCAGCCTTACCAGGGAAGCTTTCTTT. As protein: CASSLTREAFF.

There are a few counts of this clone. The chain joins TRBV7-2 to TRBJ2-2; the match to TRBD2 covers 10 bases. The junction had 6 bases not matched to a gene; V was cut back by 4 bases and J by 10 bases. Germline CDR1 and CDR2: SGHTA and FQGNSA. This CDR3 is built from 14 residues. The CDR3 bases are TGTGCCAGCAGCTCAAAGCGGGGGGGCGCGGAGCTGTTTTTT. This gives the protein CASSSKRGGAELFF.

This CDR3 is CASSQDLPRVGSNQPQHF. DNA for the CDR3: TGCGCCAGCAGCCAAGATCTACCCAGGGTAGGGAGCAATCAGCCCCAGCATTTT. The chain recombines TRBV4-3 with TRBJ1-5; D perhaps matches TRBD1 (5 bases). The V and J ends lost 0 bases and 1 base respectively, with 16 bases between them. The CDR3 contains 18 residues. CDR1 is LGHNA and CDR2 is YSLEER in the germline V gene.

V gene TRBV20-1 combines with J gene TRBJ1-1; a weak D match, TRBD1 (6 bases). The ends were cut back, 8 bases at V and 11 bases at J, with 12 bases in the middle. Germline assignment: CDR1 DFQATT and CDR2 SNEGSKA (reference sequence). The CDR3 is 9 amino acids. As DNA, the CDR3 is TGCAGTCCAGGGGTAGGGGCTTTCTTT. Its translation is CSPGVGAFF.

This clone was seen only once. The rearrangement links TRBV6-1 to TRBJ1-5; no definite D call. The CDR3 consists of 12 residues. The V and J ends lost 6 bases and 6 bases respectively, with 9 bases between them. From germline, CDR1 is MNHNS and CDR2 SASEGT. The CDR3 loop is CASSDHGQPQHF. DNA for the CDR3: TGTGCCAGCAGCGATCACGGTCAGCCCCAGCATTTT.

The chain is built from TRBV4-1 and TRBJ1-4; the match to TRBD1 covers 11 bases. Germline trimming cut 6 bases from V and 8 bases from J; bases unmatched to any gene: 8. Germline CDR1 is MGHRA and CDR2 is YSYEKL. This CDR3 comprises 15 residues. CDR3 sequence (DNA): TGCGCCAGCAGTCGAAGGACAGGGGGCGTAGAAAAACTGTTTTTT. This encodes CASSRRTGGVEKLFF.

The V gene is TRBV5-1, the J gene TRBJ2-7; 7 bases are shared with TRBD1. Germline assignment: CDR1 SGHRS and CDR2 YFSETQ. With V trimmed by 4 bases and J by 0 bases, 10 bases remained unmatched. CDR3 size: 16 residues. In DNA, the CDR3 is TGCGCCAGCAGCCCATGGACAGGAGCTCTCTCCTACGAGCAGTACTTC. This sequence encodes CASSPWTGALSYEQYF.

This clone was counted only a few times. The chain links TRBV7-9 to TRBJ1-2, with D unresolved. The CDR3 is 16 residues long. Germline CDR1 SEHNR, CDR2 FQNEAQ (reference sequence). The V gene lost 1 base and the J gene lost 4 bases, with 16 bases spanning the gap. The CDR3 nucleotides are TGTGCCAGCAGCTTAGTGGAGTCGGAACGTCCCTATGGCTACACCTTC. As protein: CASSLVESERPYGYTF.

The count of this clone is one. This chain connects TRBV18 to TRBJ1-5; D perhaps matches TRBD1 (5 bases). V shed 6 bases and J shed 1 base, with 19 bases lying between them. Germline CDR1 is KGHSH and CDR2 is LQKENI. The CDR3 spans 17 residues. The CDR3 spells CASSPGAGSTSNQPQHF. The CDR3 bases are TGTGCCAGCTCTCCTGGGGCAGGCTCCACGAGCAATCAGCCCCAGCATTTT. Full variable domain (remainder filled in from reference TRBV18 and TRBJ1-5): NAGVMQNPRHLVRRRGQEARLRCSPMKGHSHVYWYRQLPEEGLKFMVYLQKENIIDESGMPKERFSAEFPKEGPSILRIQQVVRGDSAAYFCASSPGAGSTSNQPQHFGDGTRLSIL.